Listed here are 10 T cell receptor beta chains from one sample, sequenced in a study of T cells after yellow fever vaccination. TCRdb itself ran the 5' RACE reads through MiXCR, one entry per CDR3 protein. This sample has some 160,000 distinct CDR3 sequences, with roughly a tenth found just once. The sequencing here drew on CD8+ T cells sorted from PBMCs, taken 45 days after the yellow fever booster vaccination. The receptor set was obtained from a man aged 18 to 29 who received the YFV17D yellow fever vaccine.

This clonotype has only a few counts. The CDR3 nucleotides read TGTGCCAGCAGCATGGAAGAGACCCAGTACTTC. Protein sequence: CASSMEETQYF. V gene TRBV7-2 combines with J gene TRBJ2-5, with no clear D. Germline-derived CDR1 and CDR2 are SGHTA and FQGNSA. V was trimmed by 5 bases and J by 3 bases, leaving 4 bases between them. The CDR3 has 11 residues.

The V call is TRBV5-4, the J call TRBJ2-2; D may be TRBD2 (7 bases). The length of the CDR3 is 16 residues. Trimming stripped 7 bases from V and 5 bases from J, with 21 bases between. Germline V lookup: CDR1 SGHNT, CDR2 YYREEE (reference sequence). The CDR3 is CASSLVGGPRTGELFF. CDR3 DNA: TGTGCCAGCTCTCTTGTGGGGGGGCCTCGGACCGGGGAGCTGTTTTTT.

The chain employs TRBV4-1 and TRBJ2-3; D not certain. The CDR3 sequence is 16 residues long. V lost 0 bases and J lost 0, with 10 bases in between. The germline V gene has CDR1 MGHRA and CDR2 YSYEKL. CDR3 nucleotides: TGCGCCAGCAGCCAAGAAGGCGTTCCGAGCACAGATACGCAGTATTTT. Translation gives CASSQEGVPSTDTQYF.

The V call is TRBV4-1, the J call TRBJ2-1; the match to TRBD2 covers 12 bases. Unmatched junction bases numbered 4, after V lost 4 bases and J lost 0 bases. The germline CDR1 and CDR2 sequences are MGHRA and YSYEKL. This CDR3 is 17 amino acids long. CDR3 protein: CASSLRTSGDSYNEQFF. The CDR3 DNA reads as TGCGCCAGCAGCCTTAGGACTAGCGGGGACTCCTACAATGAGCAGTTCTTC.

The rearrangement uses TRBV6-4 and TRBJ2-1, with 9 bases identical to TRBD1. Germline V gives CDR1 MRHNA, CDR2 SNTAGT. This CDR3 is 16 amino acids long. The J segment lost 8 bases and the V segment lost 6 bases, leaving 14 bases of the junction unmatched. The CDR3 coding sequence is TGTGCCAGCAGCCCTAAGCTGGGGACAGGGTTGGATGAGCAGTTCTTC. Amino acid sequence: CASSPKLGTGLDEQFF.

The chain recombines TRBV12-3 or TRBV12-4 with TRBJ2-1, with D unresolved. This CDR3 has 12 residues. V shed 3 bases and J shed 7 bases, with 7 bases lying between them. The CDR3 loop is CASSFTGNEQFF. The CDR3 DNA reads TGTGCCAGCAGTTTTACGGGTAATGAGCAGTTCTTC.

This sequence joins TRBV7-9 and TRBJ2-5, with D possibly TRBD2 on 5 matching bases. Trimming removed 0 bases from V and 2 bases from J, with 7 bases in between. The germline V gene encodes CDR1 SEHNR and CDR2 FQNEAQ (reference sequence). The CDR3 has 14 residues. Here the CDR3 reads CASSLAEVQETQYF. The DNA for the CDR3 is TGTGCCAGCAGCTTAGCGGAGGTACAAGAGACCCAGTACTTC.

The chain recombines TRBV9 with TRBJ1-6; D unclear. Trimming stripped 0 bases from V and 11 bases from J, with 9 bases between. This CDR3 is 13 amino acids long. In germline, CDR1 is SGDLS, CDR2 YYNGEE. DNA of the CDR3: TGTGCCAGCAGCGTAGGTTCGAGTGCACCCCTCCACTTT. It codes for CASSVGSSAPLHF.

This clonotype was found many times. The V gene is TRBV24-1, the J gene TRBJ2-3; 9 bases line up with TRBD2. This CDR3 has 14 amino acids. From germline, CDR1 is KGHDR and CDR2 SFDVKD. Trimming cost V 2 bases and J 6 bases; bases outside gene matches: 2. CDR3 protein: CATSDSSGGDTQYF. In DNA form, the CDR3 reads TGTGCCACCAGTGATTCCAGCGGGGGGGATACGCAGTATTTT.

This clonotype was seen more than once but under ten times. The chain couples TRBV6-6 to TRBJ2-7; TRBD1 or TRBD2 may be the D gene (5 bases each). This CDR3 region has 14 residues. The ends were cut back, 6 bases at V and 1 base at J, with 13 bases in the middle. The germline gives CDR1 MNHNY, CDR2 SVGAGI (reference sequence). CDR3 coding DNA: TGTGCCAGCAGGGCCGGGACGGTTTCCTACGAGCAGTACGTC. This encodes CASRAGTVSYEQYV.